The entry below gives a single T cell receptor beta chain sequence along with its context. The antigen this receptor binds is unknown. The library was generated by the immunoSEQ multiplex PCR assay. A mixture of 60 forward primers for TCR Vbeta segments and 13 reverse primers for TCR Jbeta segments was used in the multiplex PCR. Amplification of the CDR3 region of rearranged TCR beta genes was performed with a multiplex PCR assay on genomic DNA. The amplified TCR beta libraries were sequenced on the Illumina HiSeq System as 87-base-pair reads. Concerning the study's data processing: A later analysis counted about 76 million unique TCR beta chains across the 650 to 800 repertoires, and some 11 million of these chains were shared by at least two donors. To remove PCR and sequencing errors, raw reads were error-corrected and collapsed into unique sequences using a nearest-neighbor algorithm that merged closely related sequences. CDR3 sequences were aligned to IMGT reference sequences to assign V, D and J gene segments. Each retained sequence needed at least a six-nucleotide match to both a V gene segment and a J gene segment. Rearrangements were called productive when the CDR3 lacked stop codons and stayed in frame with V and J; all others were non-productive. CDR3 was defined by IMGT convention, running from the second conserved V-encoded cysteine to the conserved J-encoded phenylalanine. The earlier analysis of about 500 of the donors excluded sequences that lacked an unambiguous match to a single V gene segment. In an earlier analysis of several hundred of the donors, V segments were called functional above 56.7% productive rearrangements and were called segregating when the between-donor standard deviation exceeded 5%. To diagnose cytomegalovirus status from the catalog of TCR beta chain sequences, a statistical classification framework was built. A later analysis assigned V and J genes by comparing TCR nucleotide sequences with IMGT/GENE-DB human TR gene sequences. Using the TCRdist pipeline, a later analysis assigned CDR3 sequences along with most-parsimonious VDJ recombination scenarios. In a later analysis, each TCR beta chain was defined by its CDR3 amino acid sequence together with its V-gene family, and reads lacking a unique V-gene family were excluded. A later analysis removed roughly 590 highly shared, low-generation-probability nucleotide sequences to deal with suspected cross-contamination and a sequencing artifact. For each public chain, a later analysis derived a clonal expansion index from normalized ranks of inferred template counts within each repertoire. In a later analysis, generation probabilities were computed with a VDJ recombination model fitted to out-of-frame rearrangements, and the resulting probabilities were checked against IGoR. Hypergeometric tests were used in a later analysis to score TCR-TCR, TCR-HLA and TCR-CMV co-occurrence, with a repertoire-size bias correction applied to the TCR pairs. In a later analysis, false discovery rates were estimated by permuting HLA or CMV assignments 20 times. A later analysis grouped co-occurring TCRs with DBSCAN, adding TCRdist sequence similarity when clustering within HLA-allele-positive subsets. Repertoires with fewer than 30,000 or more than 120,000 public chains, plus five repertoires with anomalous nucleotide sharing, were excluded from co-occurrence clustering. TCRdb took this table from immuneACCESS and kept in-frame rearrangements with V and J called. Such tables lack part of the clones; where checked against another copy, unresolved V genes explain under half of the gap, and the rest is unexplained. Clone size and V and J calls were adopted from that table, with D and trimming inferred from the DNA. The table for this sample lists under 95,000 clones. The ten largest make up approximately 3.6% of the sample.

The cohort comprised some 700 healthy bone marrow donors. At the time of sampling, every cohort member was nominally healthy, though immune exposures that went unrecorded were likely present. The donor tested CMV seropositive, placing the donor among the 289 seropositive members of the cohort. A peripheral blood sample was collected from each donor, and TCR beta sequencing was performed on peripheral blood mononuclear cells. The Qiagen DNeasy Blood Extraction Kit was used to extract genomic DNA from the blood cell samples. These data belong to a study of cytomegalovirus exposure and HLA in healthy donors (dated by TCRdb to the late 2010s). Notes on the research overall: According to an earlier analysis of 587 of the donors, about 179 million T cells yielded 117 million unique TCR beta sequences and roughly 280 Gb of sequence data. An early release covering 550 to 700 HLA-typed donors comprised approximately 290 gigabases of sequencing data and roughly 86 million unique TCR sequences. The genetic ancestry cluster associated with self-reported Caucasian donors included roughly four fifths of the 398 genotyped donors. The aim of the study was to test whether cataloging public T cell receptors could identify signatures of past pathogen exposure. The study profiled the T cell repertoires of under 850 subjects by immunosequencing and related them to cytomegalovirus serostatus. Besides the first cohort of 666 subjects, a separate validation cohort made up of 90 to 150 different subjects was used. To predict cytomegalovirus infection status, the study brought together high-throughput TCR immunosequencing, statistical association of individual TCRs with disease status, and machine learning. In a later analysis, previously published TCR beta repertoires from some 640 donors were re-analyzed and high-resolution HLA genotyping was added so that TCR occurrence patterns could be studied. The later analysis used no new phenotypic data to find candidate immune exposures, relying instead on TCR beta sequences and their occurrence across donors. An earlier analysis of about 600 of the donors used high-throughput TCR beta sequencing to judge whether each TCR beta V gene segment behaved as functional or pseudogenic. Alongside the repertoire data, information on donor age, sex, ethnicity and CMV serostatus was compiled. Genome-wide SNP genotypes for about 65% of the 666 donors were used in a later genetic analysis, which treated that subset as a discovery cohort. Every repertoire in the discovery cohort had been generated on one and the same sequencing platform. HLA typing included class I and class II loci at four-digit resolution. The number of donors typed differed by locus, with about 629-630 for A, B, C, DRB1 and DQB1, over 500 for DQA1, 600 to 610 for DPA1, and around 430 for DPB1. Because of strong linkage in the cohort, roughly five DR-DQ haplotypes were treated as single units for association and clustering. Among 398 genotyped donors of the cohort, an average of around 250,000 unique TCR beta nucleotide sequences was sequenced per donor, of which approximately 18% were non-productive. The full study reports these points: Correlated functional status among segregating V segments might be attributable to linkage disequilibrium, but an unknown experimental factor could not be ruled out. In the study, 150 to 200 TCR beta chains were listed as associated with cytomegalovirus. Several of the top co-occurrence clusters appeared to be linked to parvovirus B19, influenza, CMV and Epstein-Barr virus, according to a later analysis. A few of the identified cytomegalovirus-associated TCR beta chains were confirmed in vitro to be specific for cytomegalovirus antigens. A further reported finding was that TCR beta sequences accurately predicted the HLA-A and HLA-B alleles for most subjects in the first cohort. In a later analysis, around 17,000 TCR beta sequences were associated with specific HLA alleles at a false discovery rate of 0.05. In a later genetic analysis, a missense DCLRE1C variant was associated with V-gene and J-gene trimming of TCR beta chains, and the association was replicated in an independent cohort. According to a later analysis, TCR association rates differed among HLA loci, with DRB1 alleles showing the most associated TCRs and HLA-C alleles showing the fewest. When HLA alleles, especially DR and DQ, strongly co-occurred, attributing TCR associations to individual alleles was difficult. HLA typing was unavailable for some donors at each locus, so association tests used only the typed subset. While some public TCRs were present in many individuals, most TCR sequences turned up only very rarely across donors. According to the authors, the approach could potentially be generalized to other disease states and immunological phenotypes. Compared with equally common non-associated chains, HLA-associated TCR beta chains in a later analysis were more clonally expanded and had lower generation probabilities. Sequencing depth was assumed to be roughly uniform across donors in the presence/absence analyses, though that assumption may not hold. In both the original and validation cohorts, the classifier was reported to diagnose cytomegalovirus status with high specificity and sensitivity. A cluster of highly shared sequence variants was judged likely to represent a technical artifact of the sequencing pipeline. The only immune exposure information available for the cohort was CMV serostatus. Only TCR beta chains were sequenced in this cohort, and the absence of alpha or paired-chain data limited detectable features. Compared with the 666-donor mean, donors in an Asian-associated ancestry cluster had fewer N-insertions in productive TCRs, according to a later genetic analysis. The earlier analysis of nearly 600 of the donors excluded 15 to 20 rarely observed V segments, including chromosome 9 orphons, because counts were too low. Some IMGT-functional V segments, including TRBV6-2 and TRBV6-3, could not be distinguished by the 87-base-pair reads and were therefore excluded. A later analysis found that most CMV-associated TCR beta chains appeared HLA-restricted, with HLA associations seemingly driven largely by CMV exposure. In an earlier analysis of about 600 of the donors, most TCR beta V segments appeared in productive rearrangements about 87% or about 30% of the time, broadly matching IMGT annotations.

The germline V gene encodes CDR1 LGHNA and CDR2 YSLEER. Clipping removes 3 bases from V and 1 base from J, with 1 as the unmatched junction base count. The CDR3 measures 15 amino acids from cysteine to phenylalanine. CDR3 DNA is the only sequence kept; it has 45 bases, read in frame from the first base. Material for sequencing was PBMCs. The rearranged segments are TRBV4-3 and TRBJ2-1; a stretch of 9 junction bases matches TRBD2. The source of this sequence is a female donor in good health and CMV-seropositive. The CDR3: CASSQLAGSYNEQFF. The DNA reads TGCGCCAGCAGCCAGCTAGCGGGGTCCTACAATGAGCAGTTCTTC.